A selection of T cell receptor beta chains follows, all from one sample in a study of Ad26.COV2.S vaccination and SARS-CoV-2 variants. Profiling relied on immunoSEQ multiplex PCR, and the TCRdb table lists in-frame clones only, not all of them. This sample has 300,000 to 350,000 clones, with about 88% found just once. The starting material was peripheral blood, obtained in a trial of Ad26.COV2.S vaccine versus placebo. Source of these receptors: a person aged 18-60 years who received the Ad26.COV2.S COVID-19 vaccine or a placebo. Both conserved end residues are part of each CDR3. The order of the fields is D gene, J gene, V gene, clone size, CDR3 DNA, CDR3 protein. D genes are given only for firm matches. A clone size is listed for some rows: how often the clone was seen (once, few, many), or a class if it is expanded.

NA TRBJ2-3 TRBV5-1 once TGCGCCAGCAGCTCCGGGGTTACTAGCACAGATACGCAGTATTTT CASSSGVTSTDTQYF
NA TRBJ2-7 TRBV2 few TGTGCCAGCAGTGAAGGGGGACTCGGCTCCTACGAGCAGTACTTC CASSEGGLGSYEQYF
TRBD1 TRBJ1-1 TRBV6-5 once TGTGCCAGCAGTTACGGGGGACAGATGAACACTGAAGCTTTCTTT CASSYGGQMNTEAFF
NA TRBJ2-3 TRBV5-1 NA TGCGCCAGCAGCAAGGGACTTTCCCCCGGAACAGATACGCAGTATTTT CASSKGLSPGTDTQYF
TRBD2 TRBJ2-5 TRBV25-1 NA TGTGCCAGCAGCCCGGGACTAGCAGTCGAGACCCAGTACTTC CASSPGLAVETQYF
NA TRBJ2-1 TRBV28 NA TGTGCCAGCAGTTTAATGGGGGCGTCCTACAATGAGCAGTTCTTC CASSLMGASYNEQFF
NA TRBJ2-5 TRBV5-8 once TGTGCCAGCACGCGGGAGACCCAGTACTTC CASTRETQYF
NA TRBJ1-6 TRBV5-6 NA TGTGCCAGCAGCTTAGATATCGGGGTGGGCTCACCCCTCCACTTT CASSLDIGVGSPLHF
NA TRBJ1-2 TRBV19 NA TGTGCCAGTAGTCCCGAAATACGAGCTGGCTACACCTTC CASSPEIRAGYTF
NA TRBJ2-5 TRBV7-9 NA TGTGCCACCCCCCTCGAGGGAATTGAGACCCAGTACTTC CATPLEGIETQYF
TRBD2 TRBJ2-1 TRBV24-1 NA TGTGCCACCAGTGACCCCTCGGGGACGGGAGGAAATGAGCAGTTCTTC CATSDPSGTGGNEQFF
NA TRBJ2-7 TRBV6-5 few TGTGCCAGCAGCCCCCGAACGGCCTCCTACGAGCAGTACTTC CASSPRTASYEQYF
NA TRBJ1-5 TRBV7-8 NA TGTGCCAGCAGCCCAACCCGTACATTAAATCAGCCCCAGCATTTT CASSPTRTLNQPQHF
NA TRBJ2-2 TRBV4-3 NA TGCGCCAGCAGCCAAGATTGGGGAATAGGCACCGGGGAGCTGTTTTTT CASSQDWGIGTGELFF
NA TRBJ2-5 TRBV10-3 NA TGTGCCATCAGCCTAGAGTACCAAGAGACCCAGTACTTC CAISLEYQETQYF
NA TRBJ1-1 TRBV6-2/TRBV6-3 NA TGTGCCAGCAGCTCCGACAGGCCGGAAGCTTTCTTT CASSSDRPEAFF
TRBD1 TRBJ2-3 TRBV18 NA TGTGCCAGCTCATCACGACAGGGAGGCACAGATACGCAGTATTTT CASSSRQGGTDTQYF
NA TRBJ2-4 TRBV21-1 NA TGTGCCAGCAGCAGTCACGGGGAAATGGGTATTCAGTACTTC CASSSHGEMGIQYF
NA TRBJ1-4 TRBV7-9 NA TGTGCCAGCAGCTTACGAAGGGAGGATGAAAAACTGTTTTTT CASSLRREDEKLFF
TRBD2 TRBJ2-1 TRBV12-3/TRBV12-4 NA TGTGCCAGCAGTCGCGGAGTAGCGGGGAAGCAGTTCTTC CASSRGVAGKQFF
TRBD2 TRBJ2-7 TRBV5-4 NA TGTGCCAGCAGCTTGGGACGGGAGGGGCGGGAGCAGTACTTC CASSLGREGREQYF
TRBD2 TRBJ2-1 TRBV9 NA TGTGCCAGCAGCGTGGGGGGGACTAGCGCGTACAATGAGCAGTTCTTC CASSVGGTSAYNEQFF
TRBD2 TRBJ2-5 TRBV2 NA TGTGCCAGCAGTTTTACGGGGGGGCGGCGGGAGACCCAGTACTTC CASSFTGGRRETQYF
NA TRBJ1-4 TRBV12-3/TRBV12-4 NA TGTGCCAGCAGTTTAATGGGGGGGCGAGTGTTTTTT CASSLMGGRVFF
NA TRBJ1-2 TRBV28 once TGTGCCAGCACCTCCAGACATTTTGGCTACACCTTC CASTSRHFGYTF
NA TRBJ2-1 TRBV27 NA TGTGCCAGCAGTTTAGGCAGACAGGCAGTCAAATCCATCGATGAGCAGTTCTTC CASSLGRQAVKSIDEQFF
NA TRBJ1-5 TRBV10-3 few TGTGCCATCAGTGAGTCGAGCCAGGTTGGCAGCAATCAGCCCCAGCATTTT CAISESSQVGSNQPQHF
TRBD2 TRBJ2-7 TRBV7-2 once TGTGCCAGCAGCTTTGCGGGACTAGCGCAACAGTACTTC CASSFAGLAQQYF
NA TRBJ2-1 TRBV6-5 NA TGTGCCAGCAGTTATTCTAATGAGCAGTTCTTC CASSYSNEQFF
NA TRBJ2-5 TRBV11-2 NA TGTGCCAGCAGCCCCAGGGTCCGAGAGACCCAGTACTTC CASSPRVRETQYF
NA TRBJ2-1 TRBV5-1 NA TGCGCCAGCAGCTTGTATGAGTCGGGGAATGAGCAGTTCTTC CASSLYESGNEQFF
NA TRBJ1-1 TRBV4-2 NA TGTGCCAGCAGCCAAGTGCAGAACACTGAAGCTTTCTTT CASSQVQNTEAFF
NA TRBJ1-5 TRBV28 NA TGTGCCACCACCGGAACCTCGGGGGGTCAGCCCCAGCATTTT CATTGTSGGQPQHF
TRBD1 TRBJ2-1 TRBV28 NA TGTGCCAGCAGTATCAGGGGGCTTATCAATGAGCAGTTCTTC CASSIRGLINEQFF
TRBD2 TRBJ2-1 TRBV6-5 NA TGTGCCAGCAACCAAGCGGGGGGGTTTCGGGAGCAGTTCTTC CASNQAGGFREQFF
TRBD1 TRBJ1-2 TRBV3-1/TRBV3-2 NA TGTGCCAGCAGCACCCCGGACAGGGGTGGATATGGCTACACCTTC CASSTPDRGGYGYTF
NA TRBJ2-5 TRBV18 NA TGTGCCAGCTCACCAGGCCTAACCGGGGAGACCCAGTACTTC CASSPGLTGETQYF
NA TRBJ2-1 TRBV11-2 once TGTGCCAGCAGCTTCGGCGGGTCTGAGCAGTTCTTC CASSFGGSEQFF
NA TRBJ1-5 TRBV4-3 few TGCGCCAGCAGCCTATGGACAGGCAATCAGCCCCAGCATTTT CASSLWTGNQPQHF
TRBD2 TRBJ2-5 TRBV6-2/TRBV6-3 NA TGTGCCAGCAGTTACTCGTTGCGGGGGGGCCCCACAGAGACCCAGTACTTC CASSYSLRGGPTETQYF
NA TRBJ2-1 TRBV7-3 NA TGTGCCAGCAGCTTCATGGGCCGAGAGCAGTTCTTC CASSFMGREQFF